These 3 T cell receptor beta chains were sequenced from one sample in a study of T cell repertoires in cytomegalovirus infection. One entry per CDR3 protein, called by TCRdb with MiXCR from the reads. The sample yields 700,000 to 850,000 distinct CDR3 sequences, 30% to 35% seen once. Antigen specificity for these receptors is unknown. The sample consisted of cultured CD8+ T cells from PBMCs, taken from culture after CMV antigen stimulation. These receptors were obtained from a human donor in good health (CMV status not recorded). Some clones in this sample may be carry-over from other donors' samples.

V is TRBV2 and J is TRBJ2-1; possible D gene TRBD2, 6 bases. Germline CDR1 reads SNHLY; CDR2 reads FYNNEI. The CDR3 consists of 12 residues. Between the trimmed V and J ends, which lost 3 bases and 12 bases, there was a span of 12 bases. The CDR3 nucleotides read TGTGCCAGCAGTGACGGGGGATTAGGGCAGTTCTTC. Translation: CASSDGGLGQFF.

The rearrangement links TRBV20-1 to TRBJ1-1; 8 bases are shared with TRBD1. V lost 3 bases, J lost 0 bases, and 6 bases stayed unmatched. CDR3 length: 15 residues. In germline, CDR1 is DFQATT, CDR2 SNEGSKA (reference sequence). This chain's CDR3 is CSARVDREVNTEAFF. The CDR3 nucleotides read TGCAGTGCTAGGGTGGACAGGGAAGTGAACACTGAAGCTTTCTTT.

This clonotype has a handful of counts. The chain recombines TRBV6-6 with TRBJ1-1; D is unclear. CDR1 is MNHNY and CDR2 is SVGAGI in the germline V gene (reference sequence). V was pared by 8 bases and J by 5 bases, with 12 bases between. The CDR3 length is 12 residues. The CDR3: CASEVQKTEAFF. In DNA, the CDR3 is TGTGCCAGCGAGGTCCAGAAGACTGAAGCTTTCTTT.